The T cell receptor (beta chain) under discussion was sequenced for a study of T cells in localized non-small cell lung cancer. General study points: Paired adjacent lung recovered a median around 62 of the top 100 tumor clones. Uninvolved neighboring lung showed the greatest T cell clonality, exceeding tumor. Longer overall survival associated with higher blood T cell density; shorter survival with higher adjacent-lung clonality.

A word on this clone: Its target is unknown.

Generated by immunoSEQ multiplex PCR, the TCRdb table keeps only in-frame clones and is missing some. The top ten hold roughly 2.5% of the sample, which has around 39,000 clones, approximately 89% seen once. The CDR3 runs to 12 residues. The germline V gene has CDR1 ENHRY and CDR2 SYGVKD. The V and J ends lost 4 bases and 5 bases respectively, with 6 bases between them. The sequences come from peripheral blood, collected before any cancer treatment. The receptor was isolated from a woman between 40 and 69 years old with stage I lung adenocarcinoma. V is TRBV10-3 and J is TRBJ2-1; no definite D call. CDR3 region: CAISGIDNEQFF. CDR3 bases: TGTGCCATCAGTGGGATAGACAATGAGCAGTTCTTC.